This T cell receptor (beta chain) was sequenced for a study of blood T cell repertoires in COVID-19 (dated by TCRdb to 2018 to 2021). Regarding the complete study: Samples from collaborators originated in the United States, Italy and Spain and spanned both the acute and convalescent phases of COVID-19. The samples were drawn from two sources: the first 160 participants of the ongoing ImmuneRACE study, and 1,254 subjects contributed by 6 global collaborators. A freely available public database, intended as a resource for researchers studying the immune response to SARS-CoV-2, is where the repertoires were released. Nearly every sample came with metadata listing a de-identified subject ID, COVID-19 status, age in years and sex. The prospective study material was composed of cDNA or gDNA derived from T cells, B-cell-depleted T cells, or PBMCs. The dataset comprised deeply sampled blood TCRbeta repertoires from subjects exposed to, actively infected with, or recovered from COVID-19. Where available, HLA class I and class II types were obtained from metadata supplied by the sample provider rather than from assay-based typing. General findings and caveats noted by the study authors: The amount of clinical and demographic metadata varied by source and participant and was provided uncurated.

The immunoSEQ Assay, a bias-controlled multiplex PCR, was used to amplify TCRbeta CDR3 regions from genomic DNA. In the source study's methods: The number of nucleated cells in each sample was estimated by amplification of reference gene primers within the assay. Sequence reads were collapsed and filtered to measure the absolute abundance of every unique TCRbeta CDR3 rearrangement. For each sample, productive Simpson clonality was calculated as the square root of Simpson's diversity index over productive rearrangements. Here the immuneACCESS table is served through TCRdb, limited to in-frame sequences with V and J called. Missing clones are a known gap in these copies; in checked studies unresolved V genes cover under half, and the rest lacks a known reason. The V and J calls and clone size were taken over from that table, and D and trimming were inferred from the DNA. The sample profile shows 160,000 or so clones; approximately 84% of them were found once. In total, the top ten clones hold around 1.3% of the sample.

V loses 1 base at its end and J loses 6 bases; junction bases beyond the gene matches: 8. The CDR3 runs 15 amino acids, cysteine and phenylalanine included. Solely the CDR3 DNA is kept, with 45 bases framed from the first base. From a lookup of the germline V gene (reference sequence), CDR1 and CDR2 are GTSNPN and SVGIG. Details on this clone: No cognate antigen has been identified for it. One base away there is no much larger clone; base qualities are not given.

Participants in the prospective study were enrolled through a virtual design, were aged about 18 to 90 years, and lived in about two dozen United States geographic areas. In the prospective study, cohorts were assigned on the basis of participant-reported clinical history obtained from a screening survey and a study questionnaire. In the prospective study, whole blood, serum and a nasopharyngeal or oropharyngeal swab were collected from each participant by mobile phlebotomists. Participants in the prospective study had the option to provide additional blood draws and questionnaires over a roughly 2-month period. Before DNA extraction, blood samples from the prospective study were shipped at room temperature or frozen.

What was sequenced was PBMCs or T cells enriched from blood (not recorded which). The source of this sequence is a human donor with acute COVID-19. The donor label of this sample is uncertain. The receptor chain draws on TRBV30 and TRBJ2-3; TRBD2 agrees with 9 junctional bases. The bases read TGTGCCTGGAGTGCAGGAGTAGCGGGGGACGATACGCAGTATTTT. It specifies CAWSAGVAGDDTQYF. When the CDR3 is completed using the reference TRBV30 and TRBJ2-3 genes on either side, the full variable domain is SQTIHQWPATLVQPVGSPLSLECTVEGTSNPNLYWYRQAAGRGLQLLFYSVGIGQISSEVPQNLSASRPQDRQFILSSKKLLLSDSGFYLCAWSAGVAGDDTQYFGPGTRLTVL.